Included here is one T cell receptor beta chain sequence, with context. J lost 2 bases, V lost 1 base, and 2 bases had no gene match. In germline, CDR1 is LGHNT, CDR2 FRNRAP. The CDR3 extends over 15 amino acids. This specimen belongs to a study of T cells after yellow fever vaccination. TCRdb called the 5' RACE reads again in MiXCR, with one record for every CDR3 protein. The top ten hold 36% of the sample, which has about 170,000 distinct CDR3 sequences, roughly 11% seen once. This material consisted of CD8+ T cells sorted from PBMCs, taken 15 days after the yellow fever booster vaccination. This clonotype was obtained from a man younger than 35 who received the YFV17D yellow fever vaccine. V usage is TRBV12-5 and J usage is TRBJ1-3, with TRBD1 matching 7 bases. This chain's CDR3 is CASGLAGTAGNTIYF. The CDR3 coding sequence is TGTGCTAGTGGTTTGGCAGGGACAGCTGGAAACACCATATATTTT.